The 15 T cell receptor beta chains below were found in one sample sequenced in a study of shared clonotypes between healthy human individuals. Data came from immunoSEQ multiplex PCR; TCRdb stores just in-frame clones and leaves some out. Altogether nearly 600,000 clones are present, 95% to 96% being singletons, with the ten largest covering less than 0.13%. Naive CD8 isolation took CD45RO-negative cells positively selected for CCR7 and excluded terminally differentiated effector memory CD45RA+ cells. The sample taken for sequencing was naive CD8+ T cells sorted from blood. These TCRs come from a woman younger than 45 in good health.

The chain is built from TRBV19 and TRBJ1-1, with unresolved D. Trimming left V 3 bases short and J 2 bases short, with 10 bases between. Germline V CDR1 and CDR2: LNHDA, SQIVND (reference sequence). This CDR3 contains 14 residues. CDR3 amino acids: CASSIGGFNTEAFF. Here the CDR3 DNA reads TGTGCCAGTAGTATTGGAGGGTTCAACACTGAAGCTTTCTTT.

The J gene is TRBJ2-7, the V gene TRBV5-4; D is unclear. The V end was cut by 0 bases, the J end by 3 bases, with 7 bases between. This CDR3 contains 13 residues. From germline, CDR1 is SGHNT and CDR2 YYREEE (reference sequence). The CDR3 loop is CASSLGHGYEQYF. CDR3 DNA: TGTGCCAGCAGCTTGGGACATGGCTACGAGCAGTACTTC. The full variable domain, with the rest looked up from reference TRBV5-4 and TRBJ2-7, is ETGVTQSPTHLIKTRGQQVTLRCSSQSGHNTVSWYQQALGQGPQFIFQYYREEENGRGNFPPRFSGLQFPNYSSELNVNALELDDSALYLCASSLGHGYEQYFGPGTRLTVT.

In its sample, this clone was seen once. The rearrangement joins TRBV6-5 to TRBJ1-2; D is unclear. Looked up from germline, CDR1 is MNHEY and CDR2 is SVGAGI. The CDR3 is 15 amino acids. V was pared by 2 bases and J by 2 bases, with 12 bases between. As DNA, the CDR3 is TGTGCCAGCAGTTACATTCCTGGAGGGAACTATGGCTACACCTTC. Translated: CASSYIPGGNYGYTF.

Comment on this clone: Other DNA sequences of this sample code for an identical CDR3. The chain has TRBV10-2 and TRBJ2-3; D not certain. V lost 2 bases to trimming and J lost 1 base, with 7 bases between them. CDR3 size: 14 residues. Germline-derived CDR1 and CDR2 are WSHSY and SAAADI. The CDR3 reads CASSEAGGTDTQYF. CDR3 in DNA: TGCGCCAGCAGTGAGGCAGGAGGCACAGATACGCAGTATTTT.

V usage is TRBV28 and J usage is TRBJ1-3, with D possibly being TRBD1 (5 bases). Trimming left V 1 base short and J 1 base short, with 20 bases between. Germline-derived CDR1 and CDR2 are MDHEN and SYDVKM. The CDR3 is 19 residues long. The CDR3 nucleotides are TGTGCCAGCAGTTTATCGGTTGGCGGGTCAGGGAGGTCTGGAAACACCATATATTTT. Its protein product is CASSLSVGGSGRSGNTIYF.

V and J are TRBV30 and TRBJ2-7, with TRBD1 matching over 7 bases. With V trimmed by 3 bases and J by 0 bases, 2 bases remained unmatched. Germline CDR1 and CDR2: GTSNPN and SVGIG (reference sequence). The CDR3 extends over 13 amino acids. As DNA, the CDR3 is TGTGCCTGGAGGGGGGACAGCTCCTACGAGCAGTACTTC. Amino acid sequence: CAWRGDSSYEQYF.

The rearrangement links TRBV5-5 to TRBJ1-2; D might be TRBD1 (5 bases). Germline CDR1 reads SGHKS; CDR2 reads YYEKEE (reference sequence). The CDR3 is 12 residues long. The germline V and J ends were trimmed by 5 bases and 6 bases, with 11 bases remaining between them. The CDR3 here is CASRQGFDGYTF. CDR3 nucleotide sequence: TGTGCCAGCAGGCAGGGCTTTGATGGCTACACCTTC.

This sequence joins TRBV4-1 and TRBJ1-1; TRBD1 matches 10 bases. CDR1 is MGHRA, CDR2 YSYEKL, per germline. The junction had 20 bases not matched to a gene; V was cut back by 4 bases and J by 6 bases. There are 19 residues in the CDR3. The CDR3 spells CASSPPGQGKYWGSPEAFF. The CDR3 region has the DNA TGCGCCAGCAGCCCGCCGGGACAGGGGAAGTATTGGGGTAGCCCTGAAGCTTTCTTT.

This chain's CDR3 is CASITSRTNYGYTF. CDR3 in DNA: TGTGCCAGCATAACCAGTAGGACTAACTATGGCTACACCTTC. This chain uses TRBV2 with TRBJ1-2; no firm D call. Trimming shortened V by 7 bases and J by 0 bases, and 12 bases separated the two germline ends. The CDR3 contains 14 residues. Germline values: CDR1 SNHLY, CDR2 FYNNEI.

The chain couples TRBV5-6 to TRBJ1-1; TRBD1 matches 8 bases. V dropped 5 bases and J dropped 5; count of bases not matched to a gene: 8. This CDR3 has 14 amino acids. The germline V gene encodes CDR1 SGHDT and CDR2 YYEEEE. The CDR3 DNA follows: TGTGCCAGCAGTCAACAGGGGGATGGGACTGAAGCTTTCTTT. It specifies CASSQQGDGTEAFF.

The V gene is TRBV29-1, the J gene TRBJ2-1, with TRBD2 identical over 13 bases. CDR3 length equals 13 residues. The germline gives CDR1 SQVTM, CDR2 ANQGSEA. Trimming at V came to 7 bases and at J to 8 bases, leaving 5 bases not matched to a gene. CDR3: CSGKTSGRYEQFF. The CDR3 bases are TGCAGCGGAAAGACTAGCGGGAGGTATGAGCAGTTCTTC.

The V call is TRBV11-2, the J call TRBJ2-7, with 7 bases aligning to TRBD2. In germline, CDR1 is SGHAT, CDR2 FQNNGV. CDR3 length: 19 residues. J was trimmed by 3 bases and V by 4 bases; bases with no gene match: 21. This CDR3 is CASSSINPGPSGPIYEQYF. The CDR3, as DNA: TGTGCCAGCAGCTCGATAAACCCCGGCCCTAGCGGACCCATCTACGAGCAGTACTTC.

The V call is TRBV30, the J call TRBJ2-2; 7 positions match TRBD2. With 4 bases clipped from V and 3 bases from J, the junction kept 8 bases outside the gene matches. Germline values: CDR1 GTSNPN, CDR2 SVGIG (reference sequence). The CDR3 is 15 amino acids. The CDR3 DNA reads as TGTGCCTGGAACTCCGGGACTACCCACACCGGGGAGCTGTTTTTT. Amino acids: CAWNSGTTHTGELFF.

A single count supports this clone. The chain couples TRBV18 to TRBJ2-1, with TRBD2 matching over 8 bases. V dropped 3 bases and J dropped 9; count of bases not matched to a gene: 13. Germline V gene lookup returns CDR1 KGHSH and CDR2 LQKENI. The CDR3 loop spans 16 amino acids. Written as DNA, the CDR3 is TGTGCCAGCTCACCCGTGACTAGCGTTCAACCGAGTGAGCAGTTCTTC. It translates to CASSPVTSVQPSEQFF.

The J gene is TRBJ2-3, the V gene TRBV28, with D uncertain. CDR1 and CDR2 from the germline V gene are MDHEN and SYDVKM. The CDR3 extends over 12 amino acids. The V end lost 2 bases, the J end lost 6 bases, and 6 bases lay between the germline ends. The CDR3 reads CASSLIADTQYF. The CDR3, as DNA: TGTGCCAGCAGTTTAATCGCGGATACGCAGTATTTT.